The 14 T cell receptor beta chains presented below share a single source sample, sequenced in a study of graft-versus-host responses after intestinal transplantation. For these TCRs, the target antigens are not known. Using immunoSEQ multiplex PCR, the repertoire was profiled, and TCRdb retains in-frame clones only, with some absent. Of 35,000 to 45,000 clones in the sample, approximately 95% are singletons; the top ten hold approximately 0.54%. Sequenced here: unstimulated CD8+ T cells sorted from spleen or lymph node cells, sampled before transplant. The receptors were sampled from a human donor who was the organ donor for an intestinal transplant.

The chain is built from TRBV5-8 and TRBJ1-2; no definite D call. The V end lost 4 bases, the J end lost 4 bases, and 14 bases lay between the germline ends. There are 14 residues in the CDR3. The germline V gene has CDR1 SGHTS and CDR2 YDEGEE. The CDR3, as DNA: TGTGCCAGCAGCGCAAAGGTATCCACCTATGGCTACACCTTC. Its protein is CASSAKVSTYGYTF. Full variable domain (remainder filled in from reference TRBV5-8 and TRBJ1-2): EAGVTQSPTHLIKTRGQQATLRCSPISGHTSVYWYQQALGLGLQFLLWYDEGEERNRGNFPPRFSGRQFPNYSSELNVNALELEDSALYLCASSAKVSTYGYTFGSGTRLTVV.

The chain couples TRBV19 to TRBJ1-5, with D possibly being TRBD1 (5 bases). This CDR3 region has 15 residues. The germline V gene has CDR1 LNHDA and CDR2 SQIVND (reference sequence). Trimming removed 3 bases from V and 1 base from J, with 10 bases in between. The CDR3 region is CASSIPGLSNQPQHF. CDR3 sequence (DNA): TGTGCCAGTAGTATCCCAGGGTTGAGCAATCAGCCCCAGCATTTT. Complete variable domain (other parts from reference TRBV19 and TRBJ1-5): DGGITQSPKYLFRKEGQNVTLSCEQNLNHDAMYWYRQDPGQGLRLIYYSQIVNDFQKGDIAEGYSVSREKKESFPLTVTSAQKNPTAFYLCASSIPGLSNQPQHFGDGTRLSIL.

The chain is built from TRBV2 and TRBJ1-6; D unclear. Germline loops: CDR1 SNHLY, CDR2 FYNNEI. The CDR3 totals 16 residues. Trimming removed 2 bases from V and 0 bases from J, with 8 bases in between. CDR3 protein: CASSELYGSYNSPLHF. CDR3 bases: TGTGCCAGCAGTGAATTGTACGGCTCCTATAATTCACCCCTCCACTTT. The full variable domain, rest sourced from reference TRBV2 and TRBJ1-6, is EPEVTQTPSHQVTQMGQEVILRCVPISNHLYFYWYRQILGQKVEFLVSFYNNEISEKSEIFDDQFSVERPDGSNFTLKIRSTKLEDSAMYFCASSELYGSYNSPLHFGNGTRLTVT.

The V gene is TRBV29-1, the J gene TRBJ2-1; no firm D call. The CDR3 loop spans 11 amino acids. V was shortened by 1 base and J by 5 bases, with 3 bases between the two germline ends. Germline V gene sequence: CDR1 SQVTM, CDR2 ANQGSEA. In DNA, the CDR3 is TGCAGCGTTGAAGGCGACAATGAGCAGTTCTTC. It codes for CSVEGDNEQFF.

This rearrangement joins TRBV11-2 to TRBJ1-3; maybe TRBD1 (5 bases). The CDR3 contains 18 residues. Germline CDR1 and CDR2: SGHAT and FQNNGV. Trimming took off 5 bases at V and 0 bases at J, with 20 bases between the two ends. CDR3: CASSPWTRQTISGNTIYF. The DNA for the CDR3 is TGTGCCAGCAGCCCATGGACACGGCAAACCATCTCTGGAAACACCATATATTTT.

The CDR3 coding sequence is TGTGCCAGCAGCTTCATGTCCCCTTCCGCAGATACGCAGTATTTT. Translation: CASSFMSPSADTQYF. The gene calls are TRBV5-4 and TRBJ2-3; no clear D. Trimming removed 2 bases from V and 4 bases from J, with 14 bases in between. Germline values: CDR1 SGHNT, CDR2 YYREEE (reference sequence). The CDR3 loop spans 15 amino acids.

The chain joins TRBV19 to TRBJ1-2, with TRBD1 matching 9 bases. CDR3 size: 16 residues. Trimming cost V 6 bases and J 4 bases; bases outside gene matches: 12. Germline values: CDR1 LNHDA, CDR2 SQIVND (reference sequence). CDR3 loop: CASSNPDRGASYGYTF. The CDR3 nucleotides are TGTGCCAGTAGCAATCCTGACAGGGGGGCTTCCTATGGCTACACCTTC. The full variable domain, in which reference TRBV19 and TRBJ1-2 provide the parts outside the CDR3, is DGGITQSPKYLFRKEGQNVTLSCEQNLNHDAMYWYRQDPGQGLRLIYYSQIVNDFQKGDIAEGYSVSREKKESFPLTVTSAQKNPTAFYLCASSNPDRGASYGYTFGSGTRLTVV.

The chain employs TRBV7-2 and TRBJ2-5; D is unresolved. In germline, CDR1 is SGHTA, CDR2 FQGNSA. Trimming removed 3 bases at V and 5 bases at J, with 10 bases between. The CDR3 totals 13 residues. The CDR3 DNA reads as TGTGCCAGCAGCTTTGCGCTGTTGGAGACCCAGTACTTC. Protein product: CASSFALLETQYF.

This clone was seen once. This chain connects TRBV7-9 to TRBJ1-1, with D perhaps TRBD1 (5 bases). The CDR3 loop spans 15 amino acids. Trimming shortened V by 5 bases and J by 1 base, and 14 bases separated the two germline ends. The germline gives CDR1 SEHNR, CDR2 FQNEAQ (reference sequence). The chain's CDR3 is CASSERLGENTEAFF. CDR3 coding DNA: TGTGCCAGCAGCGAAAGGTTAGGGGAGAACACTGAAGCTTTCTTT.

The gene calls are TRBV4-1 and TRBJ2-6, with TRBD2 as a possible D gene (6 bases). The germline CDR1 and CDR2 sequences are MGHRA and YSYEKL. V gave up 2 bases and J gave up 0 bases, with 11 bases separating them. This CDR3 has 17 amino acids. In DNA form, the CDR3 reads TGCGCCAGCAGCCAACATACCGGGAGCTCTGGGGCCAACGTCCTGACTTTC. Amino acid sequence: CASSQHTGSSGANVLTF.

This chain uses TRBV29-1 with TRBJ1-2; 8 nucleotides agree with TRBD1. V shed 0 bases, J shed 2 bases, and the junction held 5 bases outside the gene matches. CDR1 is SQVTM, CDR2 ANQGSEA, per germline. CDR3 length equals 15 residues. The chain's CDR3 is CSVEERQGRNYGYTF. DNA for the CDR3: TGCAGCGTTGAAGAACGACAGGGGCGAAACTATGGCTACACCTTC. Using reference TRBV29-1 and TRBJ1-2 for the parts outside the CDR3, the full variable domain is SAVISQKPSRDICQRGTSLTIQCQVDSQVTMMFWYRQQPGQSLTLIATANQGSEATYESGFVIDKFPISRPNLTFSTLTVSNMSPEDSSIYLCSVEERQGRNYGYTFGSGTRLTVV.

The rearrangement links TRBV5-1 to TRBJ2-5; D gene ambiguous. V was clipped by 4 bases and J by 5 bases, with 12 bases between them. This CDR3 is built from 13 residues. Germline-derived CDR1 and CDR2 are SGHRS and YFSETQ. The CDR3 nucleotides read TGCGCCAGCAGCGGTCCTCCCGAGGAGACCCAGTACTTC. It specifies CASSGPPEETQYF.

The rearrangement links TRBV2 to TRBJ2-3; TRBD2 matches 11 bases. CDR1 SNHLY and CDR2 FYNNEI come from the germline V gene. The V gene end was trimmed by 3 bases and the J gene end by 7 bases; junction bases not matched to a gene: 12. The CDR3 has 17 residues. The CDR3 is CASSEAEFSGGANTQYF. The CDR3 coding sequence is TGTGCCAGCAGTGAGGCGGAGTTTAGCGGGGGGGCCAATACGCAGTATTTT.

The rearrangement uses TRBV27 and TRBJ2-1; D perhaps matches TRBD1 (6 bases). The germline CDR1 and CDR2 sequences are MNHEY and SMNVEV (reference sequence). The CDR3 has 12 amino acids. V was pared by 5 bases and J by 4 bases, with 6 bases between. In nucleotides, the CDR3 is TGTGCCAGCAGTACAGGGTACAATGAGCAGTTCTTC. As protein: CASSTGYNEQFF.